The 7 T cell receptor beta chains in this list originate from one sample, sequenced in a study of regulatory T cells in long-lasting Graves disease. Libraries of TCR beta came from iRepertoire HTBI primers plus Arm-PCR of CDR3 regions. TCRdb re-analysed the multiplex PCR reads in MiXCR, keeping a single row per CDR3 protein. Of under 500,000 distinct CDR3 sequences in the sample, around 21% were seen once. Documented time point: persistent/refractory GD, antithyroid drugs over 5 years with positive TRAb. RNA from PBMCs was the source of the TCR library. The material was peripheral blood mononuclear cells (PBMCs), obtained when the disease was refractory, from a patient treated with antithyroid drugs. Receptors originate from a female donor with Graves disease.

V usage is TRBV19 and J usage is TRBJ2-5; D gene uncertain. Germline CDR1 LNHDA, CDR2 SQIVND (reference sequence). The ends were cut back, 1 base at V and 5 bases at J, with 11 bases in the middle. The CDR3 is made up of 14 amino acids. DNA for the CDR3: TGTGCCAGTAGTATAGCGCCTGGAAAGGAGACCCAGTACTTC. Translating gives CASSIAPGKETQYF.

About this clonotype itself: This is likely an artifact of a read error, given a far larger clone one base away. The rearrangement joins TRBV27 to TRBJ2-7; D is possibly TRBD1 or TRBD2 (6 bases each). Germline CDR1 reads MNHEY; CDR2 reads SMNVEV (reference sequence). Trimming stripped 6 bases from V and 4 bases from J, with 16 bases between. There are 14 residues in the CDR3. The DNA for the CDR3 is TGTGCCAGCAGCGCCGGGATAGGGGGGTACGAGCAGTACTTC. Residues: CASSAGIGGYEQYF.

The chain uses TRBV5-5 and TRBJ1-5, with 8 nucleotides matching TRBD1. The CDR3 has 15 residues. Per the germline V gene, CDR1 is SGHKS and CDR2 is YYEKEE (reference sequence). V lost 4 bases, J lost 11 bases, and 14 bases stayed unmatched. The CDR3 region is CASSRAWTGLGAQHF. DNA for the CDR3: TGTGCCAGCAGCCGGGCCTGGACAGGGCTCGGGGCCCAGCATTTT.

This clonotype occurred a few times. The germline gene is not matched at one end of the junction; a read error may be the cause. The chain links TRBV7-7 to TRBJ2-7, with TRBD1 identical over 7 bases. CDR3 size: 9 residues. Germline values: CDR1 SSHAT, CDR2 FNYEAQ (reference sequence). CDR3: CGQVYEQYF. CDR3 sequence (DNA): TGCGGACAGGTCTACGAGCAGTACTTC. Complete variable domain (other parts from reference TRBV7-7 and TRBJ2-7): GAGVSQSPRYKVTKRGQDVTLRCDPISSHATLYWYQQALGQGPEFLTYFNYEAQPDKSGLPSDRFSAERPEGSISTLTIQRTEQRDSAMYRCGQVYEQYFGPGTRLTVT.

This clonotype was found a few times. The rearrangement joins TRBV6-1 to TRBJ1-5; 9 bases map to TRBD1. There are 19 residues in the CDR3. CDR1 and CDR2 from the germline V gene are MNHNS and SASEGT. V lost 0 bases and J lost 0; bases outside the gene matches: 9. For the CDR3, the DNA is TGTGCCAGCAGTGAAGCCCTAGGGACAGGGCAGTATAGCAATCAGCCCCAGCATTTT. It specifies CASSEALGTGQYSNQPQHF.

This clonotype was counted many times. The rearrangement uses TRBV6-2 or TRBV6-3 and TRBJ2-6; 10 nucleotides match TRBD1. The CDR3 consists of 20 residues. The germline V gene encodes CDR1 MNHEY and CDR2 SVGEGT. V trimming: 4 bases; J trimming: 1 base; junction bases outside the gene matches: 13. CDR3 amino acids: CASSSKTGGALLSGANVLTF. CDR3 DNA sequence: TGTGCCAGCAGTTCAAAGACAGGGGGCGCTTTATTGTCTGGGGCCAACGTCCTGACTTTC.

The V call is TRBV20-1, the J call TRBJ2-7; 10 bases are shared with TRBD1. The V gene end was trimmed by 5 bases and the J gene end by 1 base; junction bases not matched to a gene: 5. The germline gives CDR1 DFQATT, CDR2 SNEGSKA (reference sequence). The CDR3 extends over 14 amino acids. Here the CDR3 DNA reads TGCAGTGCTCTTGGGGGACAGGGGTCCTACGAGCAGTACTTC. Its translation is CSALGGQGSYEQYF.